This entry lists 32 T cell receptor beta chains sequenced from one sample in a study of Ad26.COV2.S vaccination and SARS-CoV-2 variants. Clones were sequenced by immunoSEQ multiplex PCR, and TCRdb holds only the in-frame ones, with some missing. The sample lists more than 120,000 clones, more than 80% occurring once. Sample: peripheral blood, taken after recovery from COVID-19. The origin of the receptors is a human donor who had recovered from COVID-19.

CDR3 region: CASSWRQIGEAFF. In DNA form, the CDR3 reads TGTGCCAGCAGTTGGAGACAGATCGGTGAAGCTTTCTTT. V usage is TRBV6-6 and J usage is TRBJ1-1, with a possible D match to TRBD1 (5 bases). The CDR3 contains 13 residues. The germline CDR1 and CDR2 sequences are MNHNY and SVGAGI (reference sequence). Trimming took off 4 bases at V and 7 bases at J, with 13 bases between the two ends.

V usage is TRBV3-1 (or the pseudogene TRBV3-2) and J usage is TRBJ2-7; TRBD1 is a possible D gene (6 bases). Deletions cut 2 bases from V and 7 bases from J, with 18 bases between. Germline V CDR1 and CDR2: LGHDT, YNNKEL (reference sequence). The CDR3 is made up of 15 amino acids. The DNA of the CDR3 is TGTGCCAGCAGCCAACTTTCAGGGGAGCTAGGAGAGCAGTACTTC. This sequence encodes CASSQLSGELGEQYF.

For the CDR3, the DNA is TGCGCCAGCAGCCCCGGACAGGGTCGAGAGAATGAAAAACTGTTTTTT. Translating gives CASSPGQGRENEKLFF. The rearrangement links TRBV4-3 to TRBJ1-4; TRBD1 aligns across 8 bases. Germline V gene lookup returns CDR1 LGHNA and CDR2 YSLEER. The CDR3 length is 16 residues. J gave up 5 bases and V 4 bases, and 9 bases lay outside the gene matches.

This sequence joins TRBV7-2 and TRBJ2-2; unclear D gene. The length of the CDR3 is 16 residues. The germline gives CDR1 SGHTA, CDR2 FQGNSA. V gave up 2 bases and J gave up 0 bases, with 10 bases separating them. The CDR3 loop is CASSLQAGANTGELFF. The CDR3 nucleotides are TGTGCCAGCAGCTTACAAGCAGGCGCGAACACCGGGGAGCTGTTTTTT.

This rearrangement joins TRBV7-8 to TRBJ1-1; D is ambiguous. Germline V gives CDR1 SGHVS, CDR2 FQNEAQ. The CDR3 sequence is 14 residues long. V lost 8 bases to trimming and J lost 7 bases, with 20 bases between them. The CDR3 bases are TGTGCCAGCGTGCCTAAAGCGGGCAGTTTTGAAGCTTTCTTT. Amino acid sequence: CASVPKAGSFEAFF.

The chain has TRBV7-9 and TRBJ1-4; D remains ambiguous. Trimming stripped 5 bases from V and 8 bases from J, with 18 bases between. The CDR3 extends over 15 amino acids. The germline V gene encodes CDR1 SEHNR and CDR2 FQNEAQ (reference sequence). The CDR3 is CASSEMADPGEKLFF. CDR3 DNA sequence: TGTGCCAGCAGCGAAATGGCGGACCCGGGGGAAAAACTGTTTTTT.

This clone was seen a single time. The gene calls are TRBV7-9 and TRBJ1-4; unclear D gene. The germline V and J ends were trimmed by 3 bases and 3 bases, with 8 bases remaining between them. The CDR3 runs to 14 residues. From germline, CDR1 is SEHNR and CDR2 FQNEAQ (reference sequence). DNA of the CDR3: TGTGCCAGCAGCTTCACCCCGGCTAATGAAAAACTGTTTTTT. Translation: CASSFTPANEKLFF.

The rearrangement uses TRBV15 and TRBJ1-2; D uncertain. The germline CDR1 and CDR2 sequences are LNHNV and YYDKDF (reference sequence). This CDR3 spans 16 amino acids. The V gene lost 0 bases and the J gene lost 4 bases, with 15 bases spanning the gap. The CDR3 sequence: CATSRDGHRSSYGYTF. The DNA for the CDR3 is TGTGCCACCAGCAGAGATGGGCACAGATCCTCCTATGGCTACACCTTC.

The gene calls are TRBV28 and TRBJ1-1; no definite D call. There are 15 residues in the CDR3. Germline assignment: CDR1 MDHEN and CDR2 SYDVKM. V was cut by 5 bases and J by 0 bases, with 13 bases left in between. Here the CDR3 reads CASSPQTRMNTEAFF. Written as DNA, the CDR3 is TGTGCCAGCAGTCCGCAGACGAGGATGAACACTGAAGCTTTCTTT.

This rearrangement joins TRBV27 to TRBJ1-5, with no clear D. Looked up from germline, CDR1 is MNHEY and CDR2 is SMNVEV (reference sequence). The CDR3 has 15 residues. V lost 6 bases and J lost 4, with 16 bases in between. The CDR3 nucleotides are TGTGCCAGCAGCCATACAGACGCGTGGAATCAGCCCCAGCATTTT. Protein: CASSHTDAWNQPQHF.

This chain joins TRBV5-1 and TRBJ1-1; TRBD1 is a possible D gene (5 bases). Trimming removed 0 bases from V and 1 base from J, with 10 bases in between. Germline V gene sequence: CDR1 SGHRS, CDR2 YFSETQ. The CDR3 runs to 15 residues. CDR3 sequence reads: CASSLGDLPNTEAFF. The CDR3, as DNA: TGCGCCAGCAGCTTGGGGGACTTACCGAACACTGAAGCTTTCTTT.

J is TRBJ2-3 and V is TRBV18, with TRBD2 identical over 7 bases. Germline CDR1 KGHSH, CDR2 LQKENI. The CDR3 length is 15 residues. Germline trimming cut 3 bases from V and 5 bases from J; bases unmatched to any gene: 8. The CDR3 sequence: CASSPNGGIRDTQYF. For the CDR3, the DNA is TGTGCCAGCTCACCGAACGGGGGGATACGAGATACGCAGTATTTT.

This chain uses TRBV2 with TRBJ2-2; 8 bases fit TRBD1. V lost 5 bases to trimming and J lost 4 bases; unmatched junction nucleotides: 0. The CDR3 is made up of 13 amino acids. Germline CDR1 is SNHLY and CDR2 is FYNNEI. The CDR3 DNA reads as TGTGCCAGCAGTACAGGGGGCACCGGGGAGCTGTTTTTT. This sequence encodes CASSTGGTGELFF.

This sequence joins TRBV5-6 and TRBJ1-2; D ambiguous. CDR3 size: 13 residues. The V end lost 0 bases, the J end lost 5 bases, and 8 bases lay between the germline ends. CDR1 and CDR2 from the germline V gene are SGHDT and YYEEEE. CDR3 protein: CASSLDGRYGYTF. In DNA, the CDR3 is TGTGCCAGCAGCTTGGACGGCAGATATGGCTACACCTTC.

The genes are TRBV18 and TRBJ2-3, with D maybe TRBD2 (5 bases). The germline V gene has CDR1 KGHSH and CDR2 LQKENI. Trimming pared 4 bases from V and 6 bases from J, leaving 17 bases between. The CDR3 is 15 amino acids. The CDR3 DNA reads TGTGCCAGCTCACTCTCCGGGATCATAACTGATACGCAGTATTTT. Its protein is CASSLSGIITDTQYF. Full variable domain (outside the CDR3, taken from reference TRBV18 and TRBJ2-3): NAGVMQNPRHLVRRRGQEARLRCSPMKGHSHVYWYRQLPEEGLKFMVYLQKENIIDESGMPKERFSAEFPKEGPSILRIQQVVRGDSAAYFCASSLSGIITDTQYFGPGTRLTVL.

This clone was counted only a few times. V is TRBV18 and J is TRBJ2-5, with D hard to call. This CDR3 has 12 residues. Trimming stripped 4 bases from V and 4 bases from J, with 7 bases between. The germline V gene encodes CDR1 KGHSH and CDR2 LQKENI. In DNA form, the CDR3 reads TGTGCCAGCTCACAGGGTCGAGAGACCCAGTACTTC. Its translation is CASSQGRETQYF.

The chain employs TRBV11-2 and TRBJ1-1; D unclear. CDR3 size: 14 residues. Germline V gene lookup returns CDR1 SGHAT and CDR2 FQNNGV. The ends were cut back, 1 base at V and 3 bases at J, with 9 bases in the middle. Written as DNA, the CDR3 is TGTGCCAGCAGCTTAGCAGGATCCCACACTGAAGCTTTCTTT. Translation: CASSLAGSHTEAFF.

The CDR3 DNA reads TGTGCCAGCAGGCGGACGGCAGGGTGGTCTGAGGAGACCCAGTACTTC. It specifies CASRRTAGWSEETQYF. The V and J genes are TRBV2 and TRBJ2-5; TRBD1 is a possible D gene (5 bases). The germline V gene encodes CDR1 SNHLY and CDR2 FYNNEI. Between the trimmed V and J ends, which lost 6 bases and 5 bases, there was a span of 22 bases. The length of the CDR3 is 16 residues.

The V and J genes are TRBV9 and TRBJ2-2; D not certain. CDR3 length: 13 amino acids. Per the germline V gene, CDR1 is SGDLS and CDR2 is YYNGEE. Trimming removed 6 bases at V and 2 bases at J, with 8 bases between. CDR3 region: CASTALNTGELFF. The CDR3, as DNA: TGTGCCAGCACCGCCTTAAACACCGGGGAGCTGTTTTTT. The full variable domain, its missing parts supplied by reference TRBV9 and TRBJ2-2, is DSGVTQTPKHLITATGQRVTLRCSPRSGDLSVYWYQQSLDQGLQFLIQYYNGEERAKGNILERFSAQQFPDLHSELNLSSLELGDSALYFCASTALNTGELFFGEGSRLTVL.

The chain carries TRBV11-2 and TRBJ1-2; the D gene is possibly TRBD1 (6 bases). Between the trimmed V and J ends, which lost 5 bases and 4 bases, there was a span of 14 bases. The germline V gene has CDR1 SGHAT and CDR2 FQNNGV. The CDR3 has 14 residues. As DNA, the CDR3 is TGTGCCAGCAGCCTCCCAGGGGTGGGCTATGGCTACACCTTC. The encoded protein is CASSLPGVGYGYTF.

This rearrangement joins TRBV28 to TRBJ2-5, with D possibly matching TRBD2 (7 bases). Germline V gene data show CDR1 as MDHEN and CDR2 as SYDVKM. V lost 7 bases and J lost 1, with 19 bases in between. The CDR3 sequence is 16 residues long. The CDR3 DNA reads TGTGCCAGCAAGAAGTTGGCGGGGGCCTTCCAAGAGACCCAGTACTTC. This codes for CASKKLAGAFQETQYF.

The chain recombines TRBV7-9 with TRBJ1-5; D gene uncertain. The CDR3 totals 14 residues. Germline CDR1 and CDR2: SEHNR and FQNEAQ (reference sequence). The germline V and J ends were trimmed by 1 base and 6 bases, with 10 bases remaining between them. CDR3 coding DNA: TGTGCCAGCAGCTTAGAGGGTGCTGTTCAGCCCCAGCATTTT. Translated: CASSLEGAVQPQHF.

This clone was detected a few times. CDR3 amino acids: CASSQDATGSTYGYTF. In nucleotides, the CDR3 is TGCGCCAGCAGCCAAGACGCGACGGGATCAACCTATGGCTACACCTTC. V and J are TRBV4-1 and TRBJ1-2, with D unclear. Germline assignment: CDR1 MGHRA and CDR2 YSYEKL. The CDR3 extends over 16 amino acids. The V end was cut by 0 bases, the J end by 4 bases, with 15 bases between.

This CDR3 reads CASSRQNNSPLHF. For the CDR3, the DNA is TGTGCCAGCAGTAGACAGAACAATTCACCCCTCCACTTT. The V and J genes are TRBV6-5 and TRBJ1-6; perhaps TRBD1 as D (5 bases). This CDR3 is built from 13 residues. Germline assignment: CDR1 MNHEY and CDR2 SVGAGI. V was pared by 5 bases and J by 7 bases, with 9 bases between.

This sequence joins TRBV9 and TRBJ2-3; no clear D gene. CDR1 SGDLS and CDR2 YYNGEE come from the germline V gene. Trimming stripped 3 bases from V and 5 bases from J, with 13 bases between. The length of the CDR3 is 14 residues. The CDR3 DNA follows: TGTGCCAGCAGCGAAGTAAGAATCAAAGATACGCAGTATTTT. Translated, it gives CASSEVRIKDTQYF.

This clone was picked up a small number of times. The chain joins TRBV18 to TRBJ1-3; tentatively, D is TRBD1 (5 bases). Germline V gene data show CDR1 as KGHSH and CDR2 as LQKENI. Trimming removed 3 bases at V and 4 bases at J, with 10 bases between. The CDR3 extends over 14 amino acids. CDR3 in amino acids: CASSPGTLGNTIYF. The DNA of the CDR3 is TGTGCCAGCTCACCCGGGACCTTGGGAAACACCATATATTTT.

V gene TRBV7-2 combines with J gene TRBJ2-1; D not certain. Germline loops: CDR1 SGHTA, CDR2 FQGNSA. V was pared by 6 bases and J by 5 bases, with 11 bases between. This CDR3 region has 13 residues. CDR3 loop: CASRPPGDNEQFF. The DNA for the CDR3 is TGTGCCAGCAGGCCCCCGGGCGACAATGAGCAGTTCTTC.

The V gene is TRBV5-5, the J gene TRBJ2-2, with D tentatively TRBD1 (6 bases). V dropped 5 bases and J dropped 6 bases, with 23 bases sitting between them. The germline V gene has CDR1 SGHKS and CDR2 YYEKEE (reference sequence). The CDR3 has 17 residues. The CDR3 reads CASRKGAGVQIAGELFF. CDR3 coding DNA: TGTGCCAGCAGAAAAGGGGCAGGGGTTCAGATCGCCGGGGAGCTGTTTTTT.

This rearrangement joins TRBV27 to TRBJ2-6, with a possible D match to TRBD1 (6 bases). CDR1 and CDR2 (germline): MNHEY, SMNVEV (reference sequence). The CDR3 is 16 residues long. V was cut by 2 bases and J by 0 bases, with 8 bases left in between. This CDR3 reads CASSLRGYSGANVLTF. DNA of the CDR3: TGTGCCAGCAGTTTAAGGGGGTACTCTGGGGCCAACGTCCTGACTTTC.

This clone was detected only a few times. V is TRBV6-8 and J is TRBJ2-3; TRBD2 matches at 10 bases. V lost 5 bases, J lost 2 bases, and 13 bases stayed unmatched. The CDR3 is made up of 18 amino acids. Germline CDR1 is MNHGY and CDR2 is SAAAGT. In nucleotides, the CDR3 is TGTGCCAGCAGTGCCCGGGTGTCTAGCGGGGGTTCCACAGATACGCAGTATTTT. Translation: CASSARVSSGGSTDTQYF.

J is TRBJ1-2 and V is TRBV9; 8 positions match TRBD1. Germline CDR1 is SGDLS and CDR2 is YYNGEE. Unmatched junction bases numbered 18, after V lost 3 bases and J lost 8 bases. There are 17 residues in the CDR3. The CDR3 protein is CASSEGTGTHSRGGYTF. CDR3 DNA: TGTGCCAGCAGCGAGGGGACAGGTACCCACTCCCGTGGGGGCTACACCTTC.

This rearrangement joins TRBV5-6 to TRBJ1-6; D ambiguous. The CDR3 is 12 residues long. The ends were cut back, 8 bases at V and 4 bases at J, with 7 bases in the middle. Per the germline V gene, CDR1 is SGHDT and CDR2 is YYEEEE. CDR3 in DNA: TGTGCCAGTGGCCGTTATAATTCACCCCTCCACTTT. Residues: CASGRYNSPLHF.